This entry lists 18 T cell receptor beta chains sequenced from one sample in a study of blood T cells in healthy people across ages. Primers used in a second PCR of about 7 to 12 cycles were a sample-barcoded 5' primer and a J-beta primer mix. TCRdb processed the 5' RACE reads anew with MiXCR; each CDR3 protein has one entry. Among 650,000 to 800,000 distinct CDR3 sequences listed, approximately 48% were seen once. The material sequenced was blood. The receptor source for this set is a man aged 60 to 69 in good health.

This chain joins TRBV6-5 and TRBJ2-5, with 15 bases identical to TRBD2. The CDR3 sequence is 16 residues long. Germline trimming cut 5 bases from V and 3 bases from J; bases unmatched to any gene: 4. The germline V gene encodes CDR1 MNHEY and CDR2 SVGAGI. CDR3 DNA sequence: TGTGCCAGCAGTAAGGGACTAGCGGGGGGAAAAGAGACCCAGTACTTC. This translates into CASSKGLAGGKETQYF.

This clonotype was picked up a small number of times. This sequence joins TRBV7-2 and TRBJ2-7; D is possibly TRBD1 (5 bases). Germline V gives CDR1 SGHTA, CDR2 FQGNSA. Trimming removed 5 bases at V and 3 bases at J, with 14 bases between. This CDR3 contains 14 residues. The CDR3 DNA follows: TGTGCCAGCAGCCAACAGGAGTTCGACTACGAGCAGTACTTC. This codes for CASSQQEFDYEQYF.

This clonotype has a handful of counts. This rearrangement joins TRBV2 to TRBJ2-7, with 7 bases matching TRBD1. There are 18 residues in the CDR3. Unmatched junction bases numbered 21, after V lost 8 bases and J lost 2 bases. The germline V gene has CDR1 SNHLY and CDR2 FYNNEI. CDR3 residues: CASLRGGQPGQRTYEQYF. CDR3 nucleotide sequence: TGTGCCAGCCTACGAGGGGGCCAGCCGGGACAGCGAACCTACGAGCAGTACTTC.

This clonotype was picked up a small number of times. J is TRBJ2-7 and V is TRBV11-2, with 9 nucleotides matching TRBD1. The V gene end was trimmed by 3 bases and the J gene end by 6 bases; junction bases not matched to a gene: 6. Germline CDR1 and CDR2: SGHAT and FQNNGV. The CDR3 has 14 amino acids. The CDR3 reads CASSFSTGGSEQYF. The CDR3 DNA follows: TGTGCCAGCAGCTTCTCGACAGGGGGATCCGAGCAGTACTTC.

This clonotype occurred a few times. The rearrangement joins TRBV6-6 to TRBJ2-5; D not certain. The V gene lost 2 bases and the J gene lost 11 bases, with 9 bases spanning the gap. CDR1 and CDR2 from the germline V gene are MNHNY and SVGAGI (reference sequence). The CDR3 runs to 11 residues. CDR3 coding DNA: TGTGCCAGCAGTTACGGCCAGGAGCAGTACTTC. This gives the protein CASSYGQEQYF.

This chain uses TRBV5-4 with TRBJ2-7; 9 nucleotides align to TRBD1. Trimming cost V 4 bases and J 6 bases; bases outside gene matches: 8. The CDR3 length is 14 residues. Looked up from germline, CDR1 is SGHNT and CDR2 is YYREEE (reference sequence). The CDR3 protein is CASSRPGTGIEQYF. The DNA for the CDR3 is TGTGCCAGCAGCCGTCCCGGGACAGGGATCGAGCAGTACTTC.

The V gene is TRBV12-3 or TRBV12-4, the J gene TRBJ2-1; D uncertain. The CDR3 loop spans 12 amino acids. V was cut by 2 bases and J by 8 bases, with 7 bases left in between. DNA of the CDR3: TGTGCCAGCAGTTTATTTAGCCATGAGCAGTTCTTC. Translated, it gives CASSLFSHEQFF.

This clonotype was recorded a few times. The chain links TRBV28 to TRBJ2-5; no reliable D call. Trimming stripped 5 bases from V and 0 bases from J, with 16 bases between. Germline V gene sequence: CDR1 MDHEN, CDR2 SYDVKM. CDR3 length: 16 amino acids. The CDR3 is CASSPSVAGHQETQYF. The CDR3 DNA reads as TGTGCCAGCAGTCCGTCTGTGGCAGGCCACCAAGAGACCCAGTACTTC.

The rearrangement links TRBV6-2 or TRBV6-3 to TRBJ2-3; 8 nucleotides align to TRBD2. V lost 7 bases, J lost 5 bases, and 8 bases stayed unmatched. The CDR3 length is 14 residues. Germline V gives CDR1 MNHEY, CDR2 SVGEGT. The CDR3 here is CASMERGRLDTQYF. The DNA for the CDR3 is TGTGCCAGCATGGAGCGGGGGAGATTAGATACGCAGTATTTT.

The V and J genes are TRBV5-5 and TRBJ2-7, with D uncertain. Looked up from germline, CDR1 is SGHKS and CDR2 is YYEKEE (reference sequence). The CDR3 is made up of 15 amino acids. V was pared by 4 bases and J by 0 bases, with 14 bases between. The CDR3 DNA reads TGTGCCAGCAGCCCTCGGACGTTGAGCTCCTACGAGCAGTACTTC. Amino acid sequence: CASSPRTLSSYEQYF.

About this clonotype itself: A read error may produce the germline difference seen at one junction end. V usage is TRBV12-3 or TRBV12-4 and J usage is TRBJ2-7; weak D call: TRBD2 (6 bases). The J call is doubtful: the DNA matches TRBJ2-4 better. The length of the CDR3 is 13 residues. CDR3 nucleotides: TGTGCCGGCAGTCGCGGGACGTTGAACATTCAGTACTTC. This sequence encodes CAGSRGTLNIQYF.

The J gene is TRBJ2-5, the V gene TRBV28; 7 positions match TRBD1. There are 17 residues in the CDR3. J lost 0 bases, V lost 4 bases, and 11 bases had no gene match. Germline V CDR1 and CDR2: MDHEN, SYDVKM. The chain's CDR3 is CASSSLRQGWDQETQYF. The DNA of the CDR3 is TGTGCCAGCAGTTCCCTGAGACAGGGTTGGGACCAAGAGACCCAGTACTTC.

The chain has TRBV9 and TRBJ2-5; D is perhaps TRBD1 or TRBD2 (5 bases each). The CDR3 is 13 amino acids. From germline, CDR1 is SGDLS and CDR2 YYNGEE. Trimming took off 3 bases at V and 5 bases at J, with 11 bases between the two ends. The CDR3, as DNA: TGTGCCAGCAGCGGAGGGGCGGTGGAGACCCAGTACTTC. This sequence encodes CASSGGAVETQYF.

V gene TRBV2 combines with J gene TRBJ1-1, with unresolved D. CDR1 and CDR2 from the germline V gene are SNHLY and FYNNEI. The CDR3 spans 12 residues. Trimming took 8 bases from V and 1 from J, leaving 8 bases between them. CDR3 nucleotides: TGTGCCAGCCGCTCTGGGAACACTGAAGCTTTCTTT. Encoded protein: CASRSGNTEAFF.

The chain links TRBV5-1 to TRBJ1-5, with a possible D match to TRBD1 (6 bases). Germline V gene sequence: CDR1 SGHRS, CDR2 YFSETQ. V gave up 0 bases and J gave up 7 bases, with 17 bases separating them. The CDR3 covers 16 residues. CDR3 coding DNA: TGCGCCAGCAGCTTGGACGCCAGGGGATCTGGGCAGCCCCAGCATTTT. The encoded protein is CASSLDARGSGQPQHF.

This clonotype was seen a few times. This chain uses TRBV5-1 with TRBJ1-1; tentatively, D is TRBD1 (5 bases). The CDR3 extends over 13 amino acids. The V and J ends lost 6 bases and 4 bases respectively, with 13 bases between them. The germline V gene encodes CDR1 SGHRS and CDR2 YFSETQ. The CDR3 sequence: CASTSGVPTEAFF. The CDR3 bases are TGCGCCAGCACCTCGGGGGTCCCCACTGAAGCTTTCTTT.

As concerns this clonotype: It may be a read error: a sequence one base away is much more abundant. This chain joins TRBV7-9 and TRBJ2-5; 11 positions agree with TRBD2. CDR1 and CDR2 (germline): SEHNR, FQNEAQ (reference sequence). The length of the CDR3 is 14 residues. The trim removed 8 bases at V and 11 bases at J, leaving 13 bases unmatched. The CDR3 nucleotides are TGTGCCAGCGGCCGGACTAGCGGGTTGAATGAGCAGTACTTC. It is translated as CASGRTSGLNEQYF.

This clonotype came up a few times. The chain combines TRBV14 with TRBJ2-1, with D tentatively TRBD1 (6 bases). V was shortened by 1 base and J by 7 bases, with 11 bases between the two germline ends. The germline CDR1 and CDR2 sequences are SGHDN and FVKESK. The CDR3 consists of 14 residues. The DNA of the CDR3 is TGTGCCAGCAGCCAAGGCAGGGGCCAGAATGAGCAGTTCTTC. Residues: CASSQGRGQNEQFF. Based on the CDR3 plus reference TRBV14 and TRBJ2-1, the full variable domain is EAGVTQFPSHSVIEKGQTVTLRCDPISGHDNLYWYRRVMGKEIKFLLHFVKESKQDESGMPNNRFLAERTGGTYSTLKVQPAELEDSGVYFCASSQGRGQNEQFFGPGTRLTVL.